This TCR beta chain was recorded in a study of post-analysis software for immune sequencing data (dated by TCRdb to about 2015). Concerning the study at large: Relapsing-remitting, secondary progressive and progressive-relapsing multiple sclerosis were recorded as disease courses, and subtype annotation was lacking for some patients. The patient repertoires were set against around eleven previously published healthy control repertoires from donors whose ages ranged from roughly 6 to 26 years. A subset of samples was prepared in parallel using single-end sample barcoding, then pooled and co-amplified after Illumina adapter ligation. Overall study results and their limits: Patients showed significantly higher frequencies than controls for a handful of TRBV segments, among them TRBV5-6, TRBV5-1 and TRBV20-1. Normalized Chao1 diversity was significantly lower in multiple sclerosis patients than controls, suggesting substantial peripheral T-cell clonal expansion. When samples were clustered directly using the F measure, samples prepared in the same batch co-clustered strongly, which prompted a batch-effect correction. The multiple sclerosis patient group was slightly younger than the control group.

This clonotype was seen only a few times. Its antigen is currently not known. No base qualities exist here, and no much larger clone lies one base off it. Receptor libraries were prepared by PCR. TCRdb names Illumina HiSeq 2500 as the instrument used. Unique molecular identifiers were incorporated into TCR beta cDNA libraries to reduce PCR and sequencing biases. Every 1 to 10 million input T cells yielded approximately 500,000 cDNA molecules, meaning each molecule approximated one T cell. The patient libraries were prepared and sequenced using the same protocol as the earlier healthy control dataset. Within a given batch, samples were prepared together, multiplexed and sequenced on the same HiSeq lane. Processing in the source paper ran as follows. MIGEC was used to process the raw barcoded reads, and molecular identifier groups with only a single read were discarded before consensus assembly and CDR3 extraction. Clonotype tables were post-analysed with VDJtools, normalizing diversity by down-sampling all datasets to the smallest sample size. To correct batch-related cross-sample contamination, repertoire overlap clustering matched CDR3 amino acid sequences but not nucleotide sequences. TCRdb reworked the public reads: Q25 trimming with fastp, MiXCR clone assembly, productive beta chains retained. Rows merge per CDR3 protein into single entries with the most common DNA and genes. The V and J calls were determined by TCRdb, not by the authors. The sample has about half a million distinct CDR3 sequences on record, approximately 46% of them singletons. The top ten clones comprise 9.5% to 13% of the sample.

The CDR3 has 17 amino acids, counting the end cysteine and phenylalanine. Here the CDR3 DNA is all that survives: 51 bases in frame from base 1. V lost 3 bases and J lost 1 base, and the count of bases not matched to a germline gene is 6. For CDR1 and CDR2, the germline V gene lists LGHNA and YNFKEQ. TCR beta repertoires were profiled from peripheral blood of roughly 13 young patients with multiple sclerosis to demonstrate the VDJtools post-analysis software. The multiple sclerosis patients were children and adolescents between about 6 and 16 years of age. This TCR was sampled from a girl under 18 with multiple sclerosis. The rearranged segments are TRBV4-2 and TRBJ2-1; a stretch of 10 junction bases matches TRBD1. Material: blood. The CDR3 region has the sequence CASSQGDRGRSYNEQFF. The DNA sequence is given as TGTGCCAGCAGCCAGGGGGACAGGGGTCGTTCCTACAATGAGCAGTTCTTC.